These T cell receptor beta chains were read from a single sample in a study of cytomegalovirus exposure and HLA in healthy donors. Some clones are missing from TCRdb's copy, which holds only in-frame ones; the method was immunoSEQ multiplex PCR. Altogether about 64,000 clones are present, 60% to 80% being singletons, with the ten largest covering about 4.8%. Sequenced sample: PBMCs. These receptor sequences come from a male donor in good health and CMV-seropositive. The CDR3 runs from the conserved cysteine through the conserved F or W. The order of the fields is V gene, clone size, J gene, D gene, CDR3 protein, CDR3 DNA. The D gene is left open where the match is weak. For some rows the clone size is stated as once, few or many, or as a class when expanded; others skip it.

>TRBV9|-|TRBJ2-7|-
CASSVVEQGGYVEQYF
TGTGCCAGCAGCGTAGTGGAACAGGGGGGGTACGTGGAGCAGTACTTC
>TRBV6-5|-|TRBJ2-2|-
CASSSPSGGFGELFF
TGTGCCAGCAGTAGCCCCTCCGGGGGTTTTGGGGAGCTGTTTTTT
>TRBV9|few|TRBJ1-6|TRBD1
CASSVGRSGGNSNSPLHF
TGTGCCAGCAGCGTAGGCCGTTCAGGGGGCAATTCGAATTCACCCCTCCACTTT
>TRBV28|-|TRBJ2-7|TRBD2
CASSLGTNYEQYF
TGTGCCAGCAGTCTCGGGACTAACTACGAGCAGTACTTC
>TRBV4-1|few|TRBJ1-1|TRBD1
CASSHPGTGGPGLNTEAFF
TGCGCCAGCAGCCACCCCGGGACAGGGGGCCCCGGGCTGAACACTGAAGCTTTCTTT
>TRBV30|-|TRBJ2-7|-
CAWGAELSYEQYF
TGTGCCTGGGGCGCGGAACTCTCCTACGAGCAGTACTTC
>TRBV27|-|TRBJ2-7|TRBD1
CASSDRGMDYEQYF
TGTGCCAGCAGTGACAGGGGTATGGACTACGAGCAGTACTTC
>TRBV6-1|-|TRBJ1-1|-
CASRRLYSSQTEAFF
TGTGCCAGCAGAAGACTATACAGCAGCCAGACTGAAGCTTTCTTT
>TRBV7-9|-|TRBJ1-6|-
CASSIRGGPSYNSPLHF
TGTGCCAGCAGCATCAGAGGAGGTCCCTCCTATAATTCACCCCTCCACTTT
>TRBV28|-|TRBJ2-1|TRBD1
CASSFGTGYNEQFF
TGTGCCAGCAGTTTCGGGACAGGCTACAATGAGCAGTTCTTC
>TRBV4-3|-|TRBJ1-2|-
CASSQEQATNYGYTF
TGCGCCAGCAGCCAAGAACAGGCCACTAACTATGGCTACACCTTC
>TRBV11-2|-|TRBJ1-2|-
CASSWGGANYGYTF
TGTGCCAGCAGCTGGGGGGGGGCTAACTATGGCTACACCTTC
>TRBV5-1|-|TRBJ2-7|TRBD1
CASSLVRQGYEQYF
TGCGCCAGCAGCTTGGTCCGACAGGGCTACGAGCAGTACTTC
>TRBV30|-|TRBJ1-1|-
CAWRKQGNTEAFF
TGTGCCTGGAGGAAACAGGGGAACACTGAAGCTTTCTTT
>TRBV10-1|-|TRBJ2-2|TRBD2
CASGSGGAATGELFF
TGCGCCAGCGGGAGCGGGGGGGCCGCCACCGGGGAGCTGTTTTTT
>TRBV30|-|TRBJ2-5|TRBD1
CAWNLQGGETQYF
TGTGCCTGGAACCTACAGGGGGGAGAGACCCAGTACTTC
>TRBV6-5|-|TRBJ1-2|TRBD1
CASSLRTGGNGYTF
TGTGCCAGCAGCCTTAGGACAGGGGGGAATGGCTACACCTTC
>TRBV2|-|TRBJ1-2|TRBD1
CASLWTGATLKGYTF
TGTGCCAGCCTATGGACAGGGGCCACGCTTAAGGGCTACACCTTC
>TRBV7-3|-|TRBJ2-1|TRBD2
CASSLGTSGGHNEQFF
TGTGCCAGCAGCTTAGGAACCAGCGGGGGGCACAATGAGCAGTTCTTC
>TRBV18|-|TRBJ1-4|-
CASSPRRGPNEKLFF
TGTGCCAGCTCACCGAGGAGGGGTCCTAATGAAAAACTGTTTTTT
>TRBV9|-|TRBJ2-2|-
CASSPGGVGELFF
TGTGCCAGCAGCCCAGGAGGGGTTGGGGAGCTGTTTTTT
>TRBV19|-|TRBJ1-2|-
CASSIEVRGSIYGYTF
TGTGCCAGTAGTATAGAGGTTAGGGGCAGCATCTATGGCTACACCTTC
>TRBV4-1|-|TRBJ2-7|-
CASSQAVPPYEQYF
TGCGCCAGCAGCCAAGCGGTGCCCCCCTACGAGCAGTACTTC
>TRBV28|-|TRBJ1-1|TRBD1
CASSFGTGLTEAFF
TGTGCCAGCAGTTTTGGGACAGGGTTGACTGAAGCTTTCTTT
>TRBV4-2|-|TRBJ1-2|-
CASSQEGGNYGYTF
TGTGCCAGCAGCCAAGAAGGGGGTAACTATGGCTACACCTTC
>TRBV11-2|-|TRBJ1-2|TRBD1
CASSPGTGGLVSYGYTF
TGTGCCAGCAGCCCTGGGACAGGGGGTTTGGTTAGCTATGGCTACACCTTC
>TRBV18|-|TRBJ1-1|TRBD1
CASSPGDRGYNTEAFF
TGTGCCAGCTCACCAGGGGACAGGGGATATAACACTGAAGCTTTCTTT
>TRBV6-5|-|TRBJ1-3|-
CASLGGPGNTIYF
TGTGCCAGCCTGGGAGGGCCTGGAAACACCATATATTTT
>TRBV5-1|-|TRBJ2-5|-
CASSVLRDSTQETQYF
TGCGCCAGCAGCGTCCTCCGGGACTCCACCCAAGAGACCCAGTACTTC
>TRBV19|-|TRBJ2-3|TRBD2
CASSTSGGTSTDTQYF
TGTGCCAGTAGTACTAGCGGGGGGACTAGCACAGATACGCAGTATTTT
>TRBV19|-|TRBJ2-5|-
CASSPSGQETQYF
TGTGCCAGTAGTCCCTCGGGCCAAGAGACCCAGTACTTC
>TRBV9|-|TRBJ2-3|TRBD1
CASSAGQGVLKGTQYF
TGTGCCAGCAGCGCAGGACAGGGAGTACTGAAAGGTACGCAGTATTTT
>TRBV7-2|once|TRBJ1-1|-
CAISLAMNTEAFF
TGTGCCATCAGCTTGGCAATGAACACTGAAGCTTTCTTT
>TRBV30|-|TRBJ2-7|TRBD1
CAWSAGRGLEQYF
TGTGCCTGGAGTGCTGGCAGGGGGCTCGAGCAGTACTTC
>TRBV27|-|TRBJ2-7|TRBD1
CASSRQGIYSYEQYF
TGTGCCAGCAGCAGACAGGGTATATACTCCTACGAGCAGTACTTC
>TRBV25-1|-|TRBJ1-6|TRBD1
CASTQGQGDISPLHF
TGTGCCAGCACCCAGGGGCAGGGGGATATTTCACCCCTCCACTTT
>TRBV4-2|-|TRBJ2-5|TRBD2
CASSETSWETQYF
TGTGCCAGCAGCGAGACTAGCTGGGAGACCCAGTACTTC
>TRBV6-5|-|TRBJ1-4|-
CASSYTGSSEKLFF
TGTGCCAGCAGTTACACAGGGAGTTCTGAAAAACTGTTTTTT
>TRBV11-2|once|TRBJ1-1|-
CASSLVRGNTEAFF
TGTGCCAGCAGCTTAGTCCGGGGAAACACTGAAGCTTTCTTT
>TRBV5-1|-|TRBJ2-4|-
CASSAEGRGLEGRIQYF
TGCGCCAGCAGCGCGGAAGGCCGGGGACTTGAGGGCCGAATTCAGTACTTC
>TRBV4-2|few|TRBJ2-3|TRBD2
CASSPPTTSGGTQYF
TGTGCCAGCAGCCCACCAACGACTAGCGGGGGTACGCAGTATTTT
>TRBV5-1|-|TRBJ1-5|TRBD1
CASSFAGTGRRAQHF
TGCGCCAGCAGCTTCGCAGGGACAGGCCGAAGGGCCCAGCATTTT
>TRBV29-1|-|TRBJ1-1|-
CSVAGLVDTENTEAFF
TGCAGCGTTGCAGGGCTCGTTGACACAGAGAACACTGAAGCTTTCTTT
>TRBV29-1|-|TRBJ1-3|TRBD1
CSAGTGGFSGNTIYF
TGCAGCGCAGGGACAGGGGGTTTCTCTGGAAACACCATATATTTT